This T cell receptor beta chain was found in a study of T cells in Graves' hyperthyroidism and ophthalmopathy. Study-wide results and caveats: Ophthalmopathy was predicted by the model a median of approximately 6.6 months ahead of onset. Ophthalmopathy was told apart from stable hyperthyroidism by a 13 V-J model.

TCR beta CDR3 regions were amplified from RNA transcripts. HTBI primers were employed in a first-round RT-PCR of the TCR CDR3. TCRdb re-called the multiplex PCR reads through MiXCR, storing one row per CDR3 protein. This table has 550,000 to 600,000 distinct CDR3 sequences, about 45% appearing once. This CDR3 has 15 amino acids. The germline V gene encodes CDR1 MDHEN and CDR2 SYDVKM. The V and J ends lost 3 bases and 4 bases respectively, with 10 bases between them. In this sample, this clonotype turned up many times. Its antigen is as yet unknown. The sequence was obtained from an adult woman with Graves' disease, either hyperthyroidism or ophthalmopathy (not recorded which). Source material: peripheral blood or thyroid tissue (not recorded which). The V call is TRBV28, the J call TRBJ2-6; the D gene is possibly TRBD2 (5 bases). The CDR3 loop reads CASSFRGRGANVLTF. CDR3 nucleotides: TGTGCCAGCAGTTTTCGCGGGCGGGGGGCCAACGTCCTGACTTTC.